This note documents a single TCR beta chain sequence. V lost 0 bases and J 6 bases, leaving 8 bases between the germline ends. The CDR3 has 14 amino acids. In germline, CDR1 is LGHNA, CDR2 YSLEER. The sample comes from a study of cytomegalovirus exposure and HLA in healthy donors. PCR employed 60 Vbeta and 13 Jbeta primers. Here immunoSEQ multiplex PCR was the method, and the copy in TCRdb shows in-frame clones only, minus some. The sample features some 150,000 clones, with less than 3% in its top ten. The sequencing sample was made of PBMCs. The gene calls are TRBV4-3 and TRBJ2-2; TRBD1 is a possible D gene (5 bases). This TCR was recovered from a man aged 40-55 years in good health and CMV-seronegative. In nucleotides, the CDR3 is TGCGCCAGCAGCCAAGATCCAGGGTCCGGGGAGCTGTTTTTT. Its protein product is CASSQDPGSGELFF.